What follows are 5 T cell receptor beta chains derived from one specimen sequenced in a study of blood T cell repertoires in COVID-19. TCRdb's table, derived via immunoSEQ multiplex PCR, lists solely in-frame clones and lacks some. The table has tens of thousands of clones, roughly 82% seen once. Material for sequencing was peripheral blood. These TCRs come from a woman older than 75 with acute or convalescent COVID-19.

This sequence joins TRBV14 and TRBJ2-2; D not certain. The CDR3 has 14 residues. Trimming left V 0 bases short and J 6 bases short, with 8 bases between. Germline loops: CDR1 SGHDN, CDR2 FVKESK. The CDR3 coding sequence is TGTGCCAGCAGCCAAGACCTACCCCCCGGGGAGCTGTTTTTT. Its translation: CASSQDLPPGELFF.

This CDR3 is CATTTGGVGNTIYF. The CDR3 nucleotides are TGTGCCACCACCACAGGGGGGGTTGGAAACACCATATATTTT. J is TRBJ1-3 and V is TRBV6-4, with 8 bases that match TRBD1. The V segment lost 10 bases and the J segment 3 bases; nucleotides outside the gene matches: 8. Germline CDR1 is MRHNA and CDR2 is SNTAGT. This CDR3 contains 14 residues.

The genes are TRBV28 and TRBJ1-2; possibly TRBD1 for D (6 bases). V lost 5 bases to trimming and J lost 7 bases, with 20 bases between them. The CDR3 extends over 15 amino acids. The germline V gene encodes CDR1 MDHEN and CDR2 SYDVKM. As DNA, the CDR3 is TGTGCCAGCAGTCTATCGTCCACAGGGAAAGTTGGCTACACCTTC. Protein product: CASSLSSTGKVGYTF.

This clone was seen once. The chain uses TRBV5-1 and TRBJ2-2; D is possibly TRBD2 (6 bases). V lost 3 bases, J lost 2 bases, and 14 bases lay in between. This CDR3 region has 16 residues. Germline lookup yields CDR1 SGHRS and CDR2 YFSETQ. The CDR3 here is CASSSAEGPNTGELFF. The CDR3 coding sequence is TGCGCCAGCAGCTCGGCGGAGGGGCCCAACACCGGGGAGCTGTTTTTT.

The V and J genes are TRBV30 and TRBJ1-5; D is perhaps TRBD1 (6 bases). The germline CDR1 and CDR2 sequences are GTSNPN and SVGIG (reference sequence). Trimming left V 5 bases short and J 4 bases short, with 12 bases between. This CDR3 is built from 13 residues. This CDR3 reads CAWGGGGNQPQHF. The DNA for the CDR3 is TGTGCCTGGGGAGGGGGGGGTAATCAGCCCCAGCATTTT.